This T cell receptor beta chain was sequenced during a study of OX40 agonist ivuxolimab in advanced cancers. Study summary: The drug used for patients, ivuxolimab, was an agonistic anti-OX40 (CD134) antibody. Of mixed ages from about 23 to 90 and averaging approximately 60 years, the group was 65% to 85% male.

With respect to this clone: Its antigen is unidentified.

Overall study findings and caveats: At 0.1 to 3.0 mg/kg and by week 6, clonal expansion occurred in CD4+ and CD8+ blood T cells. Certain nonresponding patients likewise had low normalized T-cell clonal expansion.

The table came from immunoSEQ multiplex PCR; TCRdb's copy has only in-frame clones and leaves some out. The sample contains tens of thousands of clones, roughly 90% of which appear only once. V shed 5 bases, J shed 2 bases, and the junction held 6 bases outside the gene matches. Germline V gene data show CDR1 as MNHEY and CDR2 as SMNVEV (reference sequence). The CDR3 consists of 16 residues. The chain combines TRBV27 with TRBJ2-3; TRBD2 matches at 11 bases. The sample consisted of CD4+ or CD8+ T cells sorted from blood, taken in a trial of the OX40 agonist ivuxolimab. The clonotype originates from an adult with an advanced solid tumor such as melanoma, head and neck, liver or kidney cancer. The CDR3 nucleotides read TGTGCCAGCAGTCAATTGGGACTAGCGGCCACAGATACGCAGTATTTT. Amino acids: CASSQLGLAATDTQYF.